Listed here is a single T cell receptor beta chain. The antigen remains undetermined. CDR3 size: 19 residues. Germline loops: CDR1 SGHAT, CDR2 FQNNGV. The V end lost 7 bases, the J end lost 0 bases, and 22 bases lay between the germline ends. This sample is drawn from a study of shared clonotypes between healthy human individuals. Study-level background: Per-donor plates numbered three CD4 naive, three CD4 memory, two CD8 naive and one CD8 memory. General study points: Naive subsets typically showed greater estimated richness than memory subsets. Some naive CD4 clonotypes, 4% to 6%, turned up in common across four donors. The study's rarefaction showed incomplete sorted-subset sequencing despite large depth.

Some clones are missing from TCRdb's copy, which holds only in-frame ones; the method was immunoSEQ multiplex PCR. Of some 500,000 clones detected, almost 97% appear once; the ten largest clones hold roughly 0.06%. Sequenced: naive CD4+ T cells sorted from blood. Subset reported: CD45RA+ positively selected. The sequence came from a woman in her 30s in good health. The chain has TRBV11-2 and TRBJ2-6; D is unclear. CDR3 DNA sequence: TGTGCCAGCACCACCACCTCCGAGGTACGGAACTCTGGGGCCAACGTCCTGACTTTC. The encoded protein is CASTTTSEVRNSGANVLTF.